What follows are 22 T cell receptor beta chains derived from one specimen sequenced in a study of blood T cell repertoires in COVID-19. Method: immunoSEQ multiplex PCR; TCRdb's copy keeps in-frame clones and lacks some. The repertoire has some 23,000 clones, 70% to 90% of them found once; the top ten carry 8.8%. The specimen sequenced was peripheral blood. The receptors derive from a human donor with active COVID-19. The donor label of this sample is uncertain.

The CDR3 bases are TGTGCCAGCAGCCCCAGGGAATTCGAAAACACCATATATTTT. Translated, it gives CASSPREFENTIYF. This chain links TRBV7-9 with TRBJ1-3, with TRBD1 as a possible D gene (5 bases). In germline, CDR1 is SEHNR, CDR2 FQNEAQ (reference sequence). The V end was cut by 5 bases, the J end by 6 bases, with 14 bases between. The CDR3 runs 14 residues.

The V call is TRBV2, the J call TRBJ2-2; 7 bases align to TRBD1. Germline V gene lookup returns CDR1 SNHLY and CDR2 FYNNEI. The CDR3 extends over 15 amino acids. The J segment lost 4 bases and the V segment lost 6 bases, leaving 8 bases of the junction unmatched. The CDR3 DNA follows: TGTGCCAGCAGGCGGACAGGTTCTAGCACCGGGGAGCTGTTTTTT. It is translated as CASRRTGSSTGELFF.

V is TRBV9 and J is TRBJ2-2; D gene ambiguous. Germline assignment: CDR1 SGDLS and CDR2 YYNGEE. Trimming pared 3 bases from V and 1 base from J, leaving 10 bases between. CDR3 size: 15 residues. CDR3: CASSAYLGNTGELFF. Written as DNA, the CDR3 is TGTGCCAGCAGCGCCTACCTTGGGAACACCGGGGAGCTGTTTTTT.

Only one count was recorded for this clone. This sequence joins TRBV18 and TRBJ1-4; no definite D call. The germline V gene encodes CDR1 KGHSH and CDR2 LQKENI. Trimming stripped 6 bases from V and 6 bases from J, with 14 bases between. The CDR3 consists of 14 residues. The CDR3 loop is CASSPTNRDEKLFF. CDR3 sequence (DNA): TGTGCCAGCTCGCCCACCAACAGAGATGAAAAACTGTTTTTT.

The genes are TRBV9 and TRBJ2-1, with 7 bases fitting TRBD2. This CDR3 has 14 amino acids. V was clipped by 0 bases and J by 9 bases; unmatched bases: 6. Germline V CDR1 and CDR2: SGDLS, YYNGEE. This chain's CDR3 is CASSVEISGGEQFF. In nucleotides, the CDR3 is TGTGCCAGCAGCGTAGAAATATCGGGGGGTGAGCAGTTCTTC.

The CDR3 loop is CASGGTAENTGELFF. The CDR3 nucleotides are TGCGCCAGCGGCGGGACAGCGGAGAACACCGGGGAGCTGTTTTTT. The chain is built from TRBV5-1 and TRBJ2-2; possible D gene TRBD1, 7 bases. V shed 7 bases and J shed 1 base, with 14 bases lying between them. The CDR3 sequence is 15 residues long. CDR1 SGHRS and CDR2 YFSETQ come from the germline V gene.

This clone has a single count. The V gene is TRBV4-3, the J gene TRBJ2-1; no clear D. V shed 1 base and J shed 6 bases, with 7 bases lying between them. Germline loops: CDR1 LGHNA, CDR2 YSLEER. The CDR3 is 13 amino acids. CDR3 DNA sequence: TGCGCCAGCAGCCAAGGTTTCGGCAATGAGCAGTTCTTC. Protein: CASSQGFGNEQFF.

The chain is built from TRBV19 and TRBJ1-6, with D uncertain. This CDR3 is 14 amino acids long. From germline, CDR1 is LNHDA and CDR2 SQIVND (reference sequence). V was shortened by 5 bases and J by 10 bases, with 15 bases between the two germline ends. In DNA form, the CDR3 reads TGTGCCAGTAGTCCAACAGAACGAGAGTCACCCCTCCACTTT. Translated, it gives CASSPTERESPLHF.

The chain is built from TRBV28 and TRBJ1-2; D gene ambiguous. The length of the CDR3 is 14 residues. Germline V gene data show CDR1 as MDHEN and CDR2 as SYDVKM. The ends were cut back, 8 bases at V and 3 bases at J, with 16 bases in the middle. The CDR3 protein is CASLLGGLDYGYTF. CDR3 bases: TGTGCCAGCCTCCTTGGAGGGCTGGACTATGGCTACACCTTC.

This chain uses TRBV6-1 with TRBJ2-2, with 7 bases aligning to TRBD2. This CDR3 is built from 18 residues. V lost 1 base, J lost 3 bases, and 11 bases stayed unmatched. CDR1 MNHNS and CDR2 SASEGT come from the germline V gene. The CDR3 loop is CASSEVLIGGSDTGELFF. In nucleotides, the CDR3 is TGTGCCAGCAGTGAAGTTTTAATCGGCGGGAGTGACACCGGGGAGCTGTTTTTT.

V usage is TRBV28 and J usage is TRBJ2-7, with 7 bases lining up with TRBD1. V lost 11 bases to trimming and J lost 6 bases; unmatched junction nucleotides: 25. CDR3 length: 17 amino acids. Germline assignment: CDR1 MDHEN and CDR2 SYDVKM. The CDR3 coding sequence is TGTGCCTCCAAAGGTAACGCAGGGGGAGTTGAGATAGGCGAGCAGTACTTC. Protein sequence: CASKGNAGGVEIGEQYF. The entire variable domain, with the rest obtained from reference TRBV28 and TRBJ2-7, is as follows: DVKVTQSSRYLVKRTGEKVFLECVQDMDHENMFWYRQDPGLGLRLIYFSYDVKMKEKGDIPEGYSVSREKKERFSLILESASTNQTSMYLCASKGNAGGVEIGEQYFGPGTRLTVT.

This clone came up once. The chain uses TRBV4-1 and TRBJ1-5; TRBD1 aligns across 8 bases. Trimming at V came to 4 bases and at J to 5 bases, leaving 7 bases not matched to a gene. Germline V lookup: CDR1 MGHRA, CDR2 YSYEKL. This CDR3 is built from 15 residues. This CDR3 is CASSLSQGAYQPQHF. The CDR3 DNA follows: TGCGCCAGCAGCCTAAGTCAGGGGGCTTATCAGCCCCAGCATTTT.

This chain connects TRBV11-2 to TRBJ1-3; D may be TRBD1 (5 bases). The CDR3 totals 14 residues. Germline V gene data show CDR1 as SGHAT and CDR2 as FQNNGV. The V end lost 6 bases, the J end lost 0 bases, and 9 bases lay between the germline ends. This chain's CDR3 is CASRQDYSGNTIYF. The CDR3 region has the DNA TGTGCCAGCAGACAGGATTACTCTGGAAACACCATATATTTT.

The chain recombines TRBV6-1 with TRBJ1-3; D remains unclear. Trimming pared 1 base from V and 0 bases from J, leaving 13 bases between. The CDR3 has 17 amino acids. The germline gives CDR1 MNHNS, CDR2 SASEGT. The CDR3 here is CASSEVGRIHSGNTIYF. CDR3 DNA: TGTGCCAGCAGTGAAGTGGGCAGAATCCACTCTGGAAACACCATATATTTT.

V usage is TRBV18 and J usage is TRBJ2-7; 9 positions match TRBD2. Trimming cost V 0 bases and J 1 base; bases outside gene matches: 1. The CDR3 is 15 residues long. Germline loops: CDR1 KGHSH, CDR2 LQKENI. The chain's CDR3 is CASSPPLAGSYEQYF. The CDR3, as DNA: TGTGCCAGCTCACCACCTCTAGCGGGATCCTACGAGCAGTACTTC.

The chain uses TRBV18 and TRBJ2-5, with a weak D call TRBD2 (6 bases). CDR1 is KGHSH, CDR2 LQKENI, per germline. Trimming took 5 bases from V and 1 from J, leaving 14 bases between them. The CDR3 totals 15 residues. Written as DNA, the CDR3 is TGTGCCAGCTCATACCAAACTAGCAGCCAAGAGACCCAGTACTTC. It yields the protein CASSYQTSSQETQYF.

The genes are TRBV12-5 and TRBJ2-5; D is undetermined. Deletions cut 7 bases from V and 5 bases from J, with 11 bases between. Looked up from germline, CDR1 is LGHNT and CDR2 is FRNRAP. The CDR3 spans 12 residues. CDR3 DNA: TGTGCTAGTGCGAGAGGAAAGGAGACCCAGTACTTC. This codes for CASARGKETQYF.

The count of this clone is one. The V call is TRBV5-1, the J call TRBJ1-1; 9 positions match TRBD1. V gave up 2 bases and J gave up 5 bases; unmatched junction bases: 4. CDR3 length: 14 residues. Germline values: CDR1 SGHRS, CDR2 YFSETQ. CDR3 DNA: TGCGCCAGCAGCTTAAACAGGGGGCGAACTGAAGCTTTCTTT. As protein: CASSLNRGRTEAFF. Full variable domain (rest looked up from reference TRBV5-1 and TRBJ1-1): KAGVTQTPRYLIKTRGQQVTLSCSPISGHRSVSWYQQTPGQGLQFLFEYFSETQRNKGNFPGRFSGRQFSNSRSEMNVSTLELGDSALYLCASSLNRGRTEAFFGQGTRLTVV.

The chain combines TRBV5-1 with TRBJ2-7, with TRBD2 identical over 8 bases. V lost 0 bases and J lost 4; bases outside the gene matches: 9. The CDR3 contains 16 residues. Per the germline V gene, CDR1 is SGHRS and CDR2 is YFSETQ. DNA of the CDR3: TGCGCCAGCAGCTTGGCTTGGCGGGAGGCACCGTACGAGCAGTACTTC. Translating it yields CASSLAWREAPYEQYF.

The gene calls are TRBV28 and TRBJ1-2; a weak D match, TRBD1 (6 bases). V lost 5 bases to trimming and J lost 4 bases, with 8 bases between them. The CDR3 is 12 residues long. Germline V CDR1 and CDR2: MDHEN, SYDVKM. Written as DNA, the CDR3 is TGTGCCAGCAGTAGGGACACCTATGGCTACACCTTC. Protein product: CASSRDTYGYTF.

This chain uses TRBV27 with TRBJ1-1; no firm D call. Trimming removed 4 bases at V and 1 base at J, with 13 bases between. The CDR3 covers 15 residues. Germline V gene data show CDR1 as MNHEY and CDR2 as SMNVEV (reference sequence). The CDR3 here is CASSSSGEGNTEAFF. CDR3 in DNA: TGTGCCAGCAGTTCATCAGGAGAGGGGAACACTGAAGCTTTCTTT.

The chain joins TRBV9 to TRBJ2-3; 7 nucleotides match TRBD1. V gave up 4 bases and J gave up 2 bases; unmatched junction bases: 7. Germline CDR1 and CDR2: SGDLS and YYNGEE. This CDR3 comprises 15 residues. Written as DNA, the CDR3 is TGTGCCAGCAGCTACCAGGGGGTTTACACAGATACGCAGTATTTT. Translated: CASSYQGVYTDTQYF.